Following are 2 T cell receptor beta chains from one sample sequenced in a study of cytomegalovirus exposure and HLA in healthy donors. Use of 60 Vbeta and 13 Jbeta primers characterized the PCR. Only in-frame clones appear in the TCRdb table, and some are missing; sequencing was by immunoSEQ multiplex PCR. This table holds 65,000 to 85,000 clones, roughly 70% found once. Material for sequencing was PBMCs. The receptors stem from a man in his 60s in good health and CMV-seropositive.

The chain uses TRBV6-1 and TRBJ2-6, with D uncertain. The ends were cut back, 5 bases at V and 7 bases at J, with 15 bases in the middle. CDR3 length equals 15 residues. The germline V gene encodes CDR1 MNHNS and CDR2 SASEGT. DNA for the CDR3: TGTGCCAGCAGTCCGCCGTCGGGTTTTGCCAACGTCCTGACTTTC. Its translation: CASSPPSGFANVLTF.

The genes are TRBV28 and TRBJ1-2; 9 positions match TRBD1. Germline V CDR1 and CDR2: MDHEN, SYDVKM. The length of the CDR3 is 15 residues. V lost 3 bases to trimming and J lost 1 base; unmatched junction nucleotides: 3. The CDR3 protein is CASSLVGQGNYGYTF. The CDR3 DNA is TGTGCCAGCAGTTTGGTGGGACAGGGTAACTATGGCTACACCTTC.